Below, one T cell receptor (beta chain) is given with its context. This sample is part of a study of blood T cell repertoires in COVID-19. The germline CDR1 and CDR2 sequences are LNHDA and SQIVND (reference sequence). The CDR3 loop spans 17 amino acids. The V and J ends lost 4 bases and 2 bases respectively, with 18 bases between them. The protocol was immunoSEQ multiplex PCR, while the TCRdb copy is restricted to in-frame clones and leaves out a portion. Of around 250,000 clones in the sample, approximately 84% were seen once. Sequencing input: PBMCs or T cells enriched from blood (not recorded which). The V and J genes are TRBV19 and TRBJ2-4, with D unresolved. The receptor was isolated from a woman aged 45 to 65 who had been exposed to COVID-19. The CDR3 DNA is TGTGCCAGTAGTAACTCTCTCGGGTCCTCGTCCAAAAACATTCAGTACTTC. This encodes CASSNSLGSSSKNIQYF.